Shown below are 26 T cell receptor beta chains from a single sample sequenced in a study of cytomegalovirus exposure and HLA in healthy donors. With 60 Vbeta and 13 Jbeta primers, the PCR was carried out. Generated by immunoSEQ multiplex PCR, the TCRdb table keeps only in-frame clones and is missing some. The sample consists of 80,000 to 100,000 clones, roughly 80% of them appearing once. What was sequenced was PBMCs. Source of these receptors: a middle-aged man in good health and CMV-seropositive.

V is TRBV19 and J is TRBJ2-1, with TRBD2 identical over 7 bases. The CDR3 totals 13 residues. Germline V gene lookup returns CDR1 LNHDA and CDR2 SQIVND (reference sequence). V was clipped by 6 bases and J by 5 bases; unmatched bases: 4. The CDR3 nucleotides read TGTGCCAGTAGCACTCGGGGGGACAATGAGCAGTTCTTC. Translation: CASSTRGDNEQFF. Based on the CDR3 plus reference TRBV19 and TRBJ2-1, the full variable domain is DGGITQSPKYLFRKEGQNVTLSCEQNLNHDAMYWYRQDPGQGLRLIYYSQIVNDFQKGDIAEGYSVSREKKESFPLTVTSAQKNPTAFYLCASSTRGDNEQFFGPGTRLTVL.

This chain connects TRBV6-4 to TRBJ1-2; TRBD1 is a possible D gene (5 bases). V lost 8 bases to trimming and J lost 3 bases, with 19 bases between them. Germline V gene sequence: CDR1 MRHNA, CDR2 SNTAGT. The CDR3 loop spans 15 amino acids. The CDR3 DNA reads TGTGCCAGCCCATGTGGAGGGGCCAGGCACTATGGCTACACCTTC. It yields the protein CASPCGGARHYGYTF.

The CDR3 bases are TGTGCCAGCAGGACCGGAAGCGGGGGGGCAATCCCCTACAATGAGCAGTTCTTC. It specifies CASRTGSGGAIPYNEQFF. This rearrangement joins TRBV7-9 to TRBJ2-1, with 10 nucleotides matching TRBD2. CDR3 length: 18 amino acids. J lost 2 bases, V lost 6 bases, and 13 bases had no gene match. CDR1 and CDR2 (germline): SEHNR, FQNEAQ (reference sequence).

The genes are TRBV28 and TRBJ1-2, with D tentatively TRBD1 (5 bases). Germline CDR1 reads MDHEN; CDR2 reads SYDVKM. The CDR3 has 14 amino acids. Trimming removed 5 bases from V and 4 bases from J, with 14 bases in between. DNA for the CDR3: TGTGCCAGCAGTCACCGGGACTTTACCTATGGCTACACCTTC. Translating gives CASSHRDFTYGYTF.

The rearrangement uses TRBV28 and TRBJ1-1; 9 bases line up with TRBD1. This CDR3 has 14 residues. The junction had 9 bases not matched to a gene; V was cut back by 4 bases and J by 9 bases. CDR1 MDHEN and CDR2 SYDVKM come from the germline V gene. DNA for the CDR3: TGTGCCAGCAGTTCCGGACAGGGGCAGGGGCAAGCTTTCTTT. Residues: CASSSGQGQGQAFF.

This sequence joins TRBV5-4 and TRBJ2-5, with 11 bases aligning to TRBD2. Germline V gives CDR1 SGHNT, CDR2 YYREEE (reference sequence). V lost 5 bases to trimming and J lost 3 bases; unmatched junction nucleotides: 0. The CDR3 totals 13 residues. The CDR3 DNA reads TGTGCCAGCAGGGGACTAGCGGAAGAGACCCAGTACTTC. Translating it yields CASRGLAEETQYF.

CDR3 DNA: TGTGCCAGCAGCTTGGAATTCGCGGCAGGGCGAGAGACCCAGTACTTC. Its protein product is CASSLEFAAGRETQYF. The J gene is TRBJ2-5, the V gene TRBV5-5; D is possibly TRBD1 (5 bases). The CDR3 runs to 16 residues. The germline CDR1 and CDR2 sequences are SGHKS and YYEKEE (reference sequence). V lost 0 bases to trimming and J lost 4 bases, with 16 bases between them.

The chain combines TRBV13 with TRBJ2-7, with TRBD2 matching over 8 bases. Germline V lookup: CDR1 PRHDT, CDR2 FYEKMQ (reference sequence). The CDR3 loop spans 15 amino acids. V lost 5 bases and J lost 0; bases outside the gene matches: 6. The CDR3 sequence: CASSGRGGSSYEQYF. CDR3 bases: TGTGCCAGCAGCGGTCGGGGGGGGAGCTCCTACGAGCAGTACTTC.

The chain has TRBV18 and TRBJ1-1, with D unresolved. Looked up from germline, CDR1 is KGHSH and CDR2 is LQKENI. The length of the CDR3 is 16 residues. Trimming cost V 4 bases and J 0 bases, with 15 bases left between them. The DNA for the CDR3 is TGTGCCAGCTCACGCGATGGGCCAAGCATGAACACTGAAGCTTTCTTT. The encoded protein is CASSRDGPSMNTEAFF.

This chain joins TRBV7-3 and TRBJ2-7, with TRBD2 identical over 10 bases. CDR3 length: 17 residues. The trim removed 4 bases at V and 6 bases at J, leaving 15 bases unmatched. The germline V gene encodes CDR1 SGHTA and CDR2 FQGTGA. The CDR3, as DNA: TGTGCCAGCAGCTCAACCCCAAGACTAGCGGGCTCCCTCGAGCAGTACTTC. Its translation: CASSSTPRLAGSLEQYF.

As for this clone: One end of the junction is discordant with germline, which a read error may explain. The chain carries TRBV10-3 and TRBJ1-1; 8 bases align to TRBD1. Per germline, CDR1 ENHRY and CDR2 SYGVKD. The CDR3 covers 14 residues. CDR3 region: CVIKTGVGNTEAFF. The CDR3 nucleotides read TGTGTCATCAAGACAGGGGTGGGGAACACTGAAGCTTTCTTT.

The genes are TRBV5-1 and TRBJ2-7; TRBD1 aligns across 8 bases. Germline trimming cut 4 bases from V and 6 bases from J; bases unmatched to any gene: 6. This CDR3 has 13 residues. Looked up from germline, CDR1 is SGHRS and CDR2 is YFSETQ. The CDR3 region is CASSTGQGGEQYF. The CDR3, as DNA: TGCGCCAGCAGCACCGGACAGGGAGGCGAGCAGTACTTC.

This clone was seen a few times. The chain links TRBV28 to TRBJ1-2; the D gene is possibly TRBD1 (5 bases). This CDR3 is 13 amino acids long. The V gene lost 5 bases and the J gene lost 3 bases, with 10 bases spanning the gap. Germline V CDR1 and CDR2: MDHEN, SYDVKM. The CDR3 region is CASSEGRDYGYTF. The CDR3 DNA sequence: TGTGCCAGCAGTGAGGGGAGGGACTATGGCTACACCTTC.

The chain carries TRBV30 and TRBJ2-3, with D perhaps matching TRBD2 (6 bases). The CDR3 sequence is 14 residues long. Germline-derived CDR1 and CDR2 are GTSNPN and SVGIG (reference sequence). The V end was cut by 0 bases, the J end by 2 bases, with 9 bases between. As DNA, the CDR3 is TGTGCCTGGAGTGTCGGGGGAATCACAGATACGCAGTATTTT. The encoded protein is CAWSVGGITDTQYF.

In its sample, this clone was seen a few times. This rearrangement joins TRBV30 to TRBJ2-6; 9 bases fit TRBD2. From germline, CDR1 is GTSNPN and CDR2 SVGIG (reference sequence). CDR3 size: 14 residues. In nucleotides, the CDR3 is TGTGCGACGGGCGGGGGGGCTGGGGCCAACGTCCTGACTTTC. Its translation: CATGGGAGANVLTF.

The J gene is TRBJ2-3, the V gene TRBV6-1, with 15 bases aligning to TRBD2. Per the germline V gene, CDR1 is MNHNS and CDR2 is SASEGT. The CDR3 consists of 18 residues. V shed 2 bases, J shed 4 bases, and the junction held 7 bases outside the gene matches. The CDR3: CASSEPPRTSGGADTQYF. CDR3 in DNA: TGTGCCAGCAGTGAACCTCCGCGGACTAGCGGGGGGGCAGATACGCAGTATTTT.

J is TRBJ1-6 and V is TRBV6-5, with 7 nucleotides matching TRBD1. CDR1 is MNHEY and CDR2 is SVGAGI in the germline V gene. V trimming: 6 bases; J trimming: 5 bases; junction bases outside the gene matches: 4. The CDR3 contains 14 residues. CDR3 nucleotide sequence: TGTGCCAGCAGCGGACAGGCGGATAATTCACCCCTCCACTTT. It translates to CASSGQADNSPLHF.

The rearrangement uses TRBV29-1 and TRBJ1-2; 7 bases agree with TRBD1. There are 14 residues in the CDR3. Germline CDR1 reads SQVTM; CDR2 reads ANQGSEA. V shed 8 bases, J shed 3 bases, and the junction held 12 bases outside the gene matches. CDR3 in amino acids: CSFWGQGEDYGYTF. CDR3 nucleotides: TGCAGCTTTTGGGGGCAGGGGGAGGACTATGGCTACACCTTC.

Concerning this clone itself: This CDR3 is missing its conserved last phenylalanine or tryptophan, likely due to a read error. This chain connects TRBV15 to TRBJ2-7; 11 bases align to TRBD2. The CDR3 is made up of 15 amino acids. The trim removed 1 base at V and 1 base at J, leaving 0 bases unmatched. The germline gives CDR1 LNHNV, CDR2 YYDKDF (reference sequence). The CDR3 coding sequence is TGTGCCACCAGCAGAGGGACTAGCGGGTCCTACGAGCAGTACCTC. Translation gives CATSRGTSGSYEQYL.

The chain employs TRBV9 and TRBJ1-1; no reliable D call. CDR3 size: 14 residues. Germline assignment: CDR1 SGDLS and CDR2 YYNGEE. Trimming shortened V by 3 bases and J by 1 base, and 10 bases separated the two germline ends. CDR3 DNA sequence: TGTGCCAGCAGCGGAACCACAGCGAACACTGAAGCTTTCTTT. This codes for CASSGTTANTEAFF.

In the case of this clone: Germline is not matched at one junction end, which may reflect a read error. The V and J genes are TRBV4-3 and TRBJ1-2; D ambiguous. CDR1 and CDR2 (germline): LGHNA, YSLEER. CDR3 length: 13 residues. The CDR3 is CASSRQADYGYPF. The CDR3 DNA reads TGCGCCAGCAGCCGACAAGCGGACTATGGCTACCCCTTC.

The rearrangement joins TRBV5-1 to TRBJ1-3, with TRBD1 matching 11 bases. CDR1 and CDR2 (germline): SGHRS, YFSETQ. There are 15 residues in the CDR3. V was clipped by 4 bases and J by 4 bases; unmatched bases: 4. CDR3 bases: TGCGCCAGCAGCCTGGACAGGGGGCCGGGAAACACCATATATTTT. Translation: CASSLDRGPGNTIYF. The variable domain in full, with the rest retrieved from reference TRBV5-1 and TRBJ1-3, is KAGVTQTPRYLIKTRGQQVTLSCSPISGHRSVSWYQQTPGQGLQFLFEYFSETQRNKGNFPGRFSGRQFSNSRSEMNVSTLELGDSALYLCASSLDRGPGNTIYFGEGSWLTVV.

The table lists this clone with a few counts. This chain uses TRBV5-6 with TRBJ1-6; 10 positions match TRBD1. Germline values: CDR1 SGHDT, CDR2 YYEEEE. Trimming removed 5 bases from V and 5 bases from J; junction bases left unmatched: 4. The CDR3 consists of 15 residues. CDR3 DNA sequence: TGTGCCAGCAGTTCCGGGACAGGGGATAATTCACCCCTCCACTTT. Its protein product is CASSSGTGDNSPLHF. Filled out from reference TRBV5-6 and TRBJ1-6, the complete variable domain reads DAGVTQSPTHLIKTRGQQVTLRCSPKSGHDTVSWYQQALGQGPQFIFQYYEEEERQRGNFPDRFSGHQFPNYSSELNVNALLLGDSALYLCASSSGTGDNSPLHFGNGTRLTVT.

This clone was counted a single time. The chain joins TRBV10-2 to TRBJ1-2; 7 nucleotides line up with TRBD1. V dropped 4 bases and J dropped 4; count of bases not matched to a gene: 6. The CDR3 extends over 14 amino acids. Germline assignment: CDR1 WSHSY and CDR2 SAAADI. CDR3 in DNA: TGCGCCAGCAGTGGTTCAGGGGGTATCTATGGCTACACCTTC. This encodes CASSGSGGIYGYTF.

The chain links TRBV7-3 to TRBJ2-3; 9 nucleotides line up with TRBD2. The CDR3 length is 16 residues. Per the germline V gene, CDR1 is SGHTA and CDR2 is FQGTGA. V shed 4 bases and J 3 bases; nucleotides not matched to a gene: 8. CDR3 region: CASSSGGGGETDTQYF. The DNA of the CDR3 is TGTGCCAGCAGCTCCGGGGGCGGGGGGGAGACAGATACGCAGTATTTT.

The V gene is TRBV5-1, the J gene TRBJ2-3; 13 positions match TRBD2. The CDR3 totals 16 residues. Trimming removed 3 bases from V and 3 bases from J; junction bases left unmatched: 4. Germline loops: CDR1 SGHRS, CDR2 YFSETQ. The CDR3 nucleotides are TGCGCCAGCAGCTCCGGACTAGCGGGGGAAACAGATACGCAGTATTTT. Protein: CASSSGLAGETDTQYF. Full variable domain (outside the CDR3, taken from reference TRBV5-1 and TRBJ2-3): KAGVTQTPRYLIKTRGQQVTLSCSPISGHRSVSWYQQTPGQGLQFLFEYFSETQRNKGNFPGRFSGRQFSNSRSEMNVSTLELGDSALYLCASSSGLAGETDTQYFGPGTRLTVL.